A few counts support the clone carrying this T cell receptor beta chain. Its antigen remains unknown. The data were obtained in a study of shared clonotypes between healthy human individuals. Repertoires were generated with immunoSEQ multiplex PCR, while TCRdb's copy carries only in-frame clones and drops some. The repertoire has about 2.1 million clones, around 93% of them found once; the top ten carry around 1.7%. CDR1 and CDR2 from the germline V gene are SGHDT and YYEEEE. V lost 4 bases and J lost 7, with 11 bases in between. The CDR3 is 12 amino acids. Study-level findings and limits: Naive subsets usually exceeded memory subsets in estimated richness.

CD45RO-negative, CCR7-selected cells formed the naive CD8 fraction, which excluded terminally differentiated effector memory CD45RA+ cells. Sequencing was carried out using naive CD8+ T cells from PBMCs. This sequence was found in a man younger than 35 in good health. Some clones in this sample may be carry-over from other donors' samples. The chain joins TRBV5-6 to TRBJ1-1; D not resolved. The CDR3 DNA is TGTGCCAGCAGCGCCGGAGGGTATGAAGCTTTCTTT. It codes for CASSAGGYEAFF.